Presented here are 21 T cell receptor beta chains from one specimen sequenced in a study of cytomegalovirus exposure and HLA in healthy donors. Vbeta (60) and Jbeta (13) primers were used in the PCR. Data came from immunoSEQ multiplex PCR; TCRdb stores just in-frame clones and leaves some out. The table shows approximately 86,000 clones, with 70% to 85% occurring only once. Sequencing was performed on PBMCs. The receptors stem from a man between 60 and 75 years old in good health and CMV-seronegative.

This clone occurred once. The genes are TRBV5-6 and TRBJ2-3; 10 nucleotides align to TRBD2. V was pared by 4 bases and J by 6 bases, with 11 bases of the junction left unmatched. The germline V gene has CDR1 SGHDT and CDR2 YYEEEE. CDR3 length: 16 amino acids. The CDR3 DNA sequence: TGTGCCAGCAGCCAGTCGGTCGCGGGACTAGCGGATACGCAGTATTTT. Translation gives CASSQSVAGLADTQYF.

V is TRBV5-6 and J is TRBJ2-7, with TRBD1 as a possible D gene (5 bases). CDR1 and CDR2 (germline): SGHDT, YYEEEE. V shed 2 bases and J shed 7 bases, with 13 bases lying between them. CDR3 length: 13 amino acids. The CDR3 nucleotides are TGTGCCAGCAGCTTCCGGGTAAGGGGAGAGCAGTACTTC. Translated, it gives CASSFRVRGEQYF. Full variable domain (remainder filled in from reference TRBV5-6 and TRBJ2-7): DAGVTQSPTHLIKTRGQQVTLRCSPKSGHDTVSWYQQALGQGPQFIFQYYEEEERQRGNFPDRFSGHQFPNYSSELNVNALLLGDSALYLCASSFRVRGEQYFGPGTRLTVT.

This rearrangement joins TRBV5-4 to TRBJ1-4; D call uncertain. Germline V gene data show CDR1 as SGHNT and CDR2 as YYREEE (reference sequence). V lost 0 bases and J lost 8, with 11 bases in between. The CDR3 covers 14 residues. The CDR3 DNA sequence: TGTGCCAGCAGCTTGGAGGCCGGGGAAGAAAAACTGTTTTTT. The encoded protein is CASSLEAGEEKLFF.

The gene calls are TRBV7-6 and TRBJ2-1; 10 bases line up with TRBD2. Losses at the gene ends were 1 base for V and 10 bases for J; bases not matched to a gene: 10. This CDR3 spans 16 amino acids. The germline V gene has CDR1 SGHVS and CDR2 FNYEAQ. The CDR3 region is CASSLGASGRSKEQFF. CDR3 bases: TGTGCCAGCAGCTTAGGGGCTAGCGGGAGATCCAAAGAGCAGTTCTTC.

This chain uses TRBV4-3 with TRBJ2-5; 10 nucleotides agree with TRBD2. Per the germline V gene, CDR1 is LGHNA and CDR2 is YSLEER. The length of the CDR3 is 16 residues. With V trimmed by 6 bases and J by 1 base, 8 bases remained unmatched. The CDR3 nucleotides read TGCGCCAGCAGTCAGCAGCGGGGGGGCGTCCAAGAGACCCAGTACTTC. This translates into CASSQQRGGVQETQYF.

This clone was observed a handful of times. This chain joins TRBV7-9 and TRBJ1-2; a weak D match, TRBD1 (5 bases). V gave up 3 bases and J gave up 7 bases, with 18 bases separating them. The germline V gene has CDR1 SEHNR and CDR2 FQNEAQ (reference sequence). The CDR3 sequence is 15 residues long. The CDR3 is CASSFTPGGDGGYTF. The CDR3 bases are TGTGCCAGCAGCTTCACCCCGGGAGGGGATGGTGGCTACACCTTC.

The rearrangement joins TRBV11-2 to TRBJ2-7; no clear D gene. Trimming took 2 bases from V and 7 from J, leaving 18 bases between them. Germline V gives CDR1 SGHAT, CDR2 FQNNGV. CDR3 length equals 15 residues. The CDR3 region has the DNA TGTGCCAGCAGCTTACACCCGGCAGGCTCACAGGAGCAGTACTTC. It is translated as CASSLHPAGSQEQYF.

V gene TRBV9 combines with J gene TRBJ2-5; 9 bases are shared with TRBD1. The CDR3 extends over 15 amino acids. V was pared by 1 base and J by 4 bases, with 5 bases of the junction left unmatched. Germline V gene data show CDR1 as SGDLS and CDR2 as YYNGEE. The CDR3 bases are TGTGCCAGCAGCGTATCACAGGGACAGGGAGAGACCCAGTACTTC. Protein sequence: CASSVSQGQGETQYF.

The chain joins TRBV19 to TRBJ2-7; TRBD1 aligns across 8 bases. V trimming: 6 bases; J trimming: 7 bases; junction bases outside the gene matches: 8. The CDR3 loop spans 13 amino acids. Per germline, CDR1 LNHDA and CDR2 SQIVND (reference sequence). CDR3 sequence reads: CASSAGGLGEQYF. DNA for the CDR3: TGTGCCAGTAGCGCAGGGGGCCTAGGAGAGCAGTACTTC.

This sequence joins TRBV27 and TRBJ1-1; D remains ambiguous. Trimming left V 3 bases short and J 0 bases short, with 11 bases between. The CDR3 has 15 residues. Germline V CDR1 and CDR2: MNHEY, SMNVEV (reference sequence). CDR3 DNA: TGTGCCAGCAGTTTGTCAGGCAATATGAACACTGAAGCTTTCTTT. It yields the protein CASSLSGNMNTEAFF.

This chain links TRBV2 with TRBJ2-7; 10 bases align to TRBD2. CDR3 length: 16 amino acids. CDR1 is SNHLY and CDR2 is FYNNEI in the germline V gene. The ends lost 6 bases at V and 7 bases at J; junction bases unmatched: 15. Here the CDR3 reads CASSLEVAGGRTEQYF. The CDR3, as DNA: TGTGCCAGCAGCCTAGAAGTAGCGGGAGGTCGTACGGAGCAGTACTTC.

This chain uses TRBV19 with TRBJ1-4; 7 nucleotides match TRBD1. In germline, CDR1 is LNHDA, CDR2 SQIVND (reference sequence). This CDR3 comprises 16 residues. Trimming took 7 bases from V and 0 from J; bases not matched to a gene: 8. The CDR3 nucleotides are TGTGCCAGTACCGAAGACAGGGCAGCAACTAATGAAAAACTGTTTTTT. Protein sequence: CASTEDRAATNEKLFF.

V gene TRBV6-1 combines with J gene TRBJ1-5; D possibly corresponds to TRBD1 (5 bases). V was shortened by 3 bases and J by 3 bases, with 9 bases between the two germline ends. Germline V gives CDR1 MNHNS, CDR2 SASEGT. CDR3 length: 14 amino acids. CDR3 residues: CASSDGGDNQPQHF. CDR3 nucleotide sequence: TGTGCCAGCAGTGATGGAGGGGACAATCAGCCCCAGCATTTT.

In the case of this clone: Relative to the germline gene, one junction end is altered; a read error may explain this. The J gene is TRBJ2-1, the V gene TRBV6-5, with a weak D call TRBD1 (5 bases). The length of the CDR3 is 15 residues. Germline assignment: CDR1 MNHEY and CDR2 SVGAGI. Here the CDR3 DNA reads TGTGCCAGCAGTAACTCTAGGGGATCGGGCAGAAAGCAGTTCTTC. It specifies CASSNSRGSGRKQFF.

The rearrangement joins TRBV7-9 to TRBJ2-3; 8 bases map to TRBD2. The ends lost 2 bases at V and 6 bases at J; junction bases unmatched: 4. The germline V gene encodes CDR1 SEHNR and CDR2 FQNEAQ (reference sequence). The CDR3 contains 14 residues. The CDR3 DNA is TGTGCCAGCAGCTTAACGGGGGGGATGGATACGCAGTATTTT. It specifies CASSLTGGMDTQYF.

The chain carries TRBV4-3 and TRBJ1-4, with 8 bases lining up with TRBD1. This CDR3 has 17 amino acids. Germline CDR1 is LGHNA and CDR2 is YSLEER. The V segment lost 0 bases and the J segment 10 bases; nucleotides outside the gene matches: 13. CDR3 DNA sequence: TGCGCCAGCAGCCAAGATAGGGTAGGGACAGGAGCCGGAAAACTGTTTTTT. This translates into CASSQDRVGTGAGKLFF.

This clone was observed a handful of times. The chain couples TRBV19 to TRBJ1-1; 8 positions agree with TRBD1. The trim removed 3 bases at V and 9 bases at J, leaving 6 bases unmatched. The CDR3 has 13 residues. Germline CDR1 reads LNHDA; CDR2 reads SQIVND (reference sequence). DNA for the CDR3: TGTGCCAGTAGTATGGACAGGGACGTGAAAGCTTTCTTT. As protein: CASSMDRDVKAFF.

This chain connects TRBV19 to TRBJ1-2; unclear D gene. The germline V gene encodes CDR1 LNHDA and CDR2 SQIVND (reference sequence). Trimming cost V 2 bases and J 2 bases, with 9 bases left between them. The CDR3 totals 14 residues. For the CDR3, the DNA is TGTGCCAGTAGTATACAGGAGGACAACTATGGCTACACCTTC. Translation gives CASSIQEDNYGYTF.

The chain couples TRBV5-4 to TRBJ1-4; D is uncertain. The V end was cut by 0 bases, the J end by 5 bases, with 8 bases between. Germline values: CDR1 SGHNT, CDR2 YYREEE (reference sequence). This CDR3 spans 14 amino acids. CDR3: CASSLGLSNEKLFF. CDR3 in DNA: TGTGCCAGCAGCTTGGGGCTGTCAAATGAAAAACTGTTTTTT.

This chain uses TRBV5-4 with TRBJ1-1, with D unclear. CDR3 length equals 13 residues. Germline V gene lookup returns CDR1 SGHNT and CDR2 YYREEE (reference sequence). Trimming shortened V by 4 bases and J by 1 base, and 8 bases separated the two germline ends. CDR3 residues: CASSPLQNTEAFF. The CDR3 nucleotides are TGTGCCAGCAGCCCTTTACAGAACACTGAAGCTTTCTTT. The whole variable domain, remainder taken from reference TRBV5-4 and TRBJ1-1, is ETGVTQSPTHLIKTRGQQVTLRCSSQSGHNTVSWYQQALGQGPQFIFQYYREEENGRGNFPPRFSGLQFPNYSSELNVNALELDDSALYLCASSPLQNTEAFFGQGTRLTVV.

This chain links TRBV6-1 with TRBJ1-5, with a weak D call TRBD1 (5 bases). The CDR3 sequence is 16 residues long. Per the germline V gene, CDR1 is MNHNS and CDR2 is SASEGT. V was trimmed by 4 bases and J by 1 base, leaving 14 bases between them. The CDR3 region is CASSVLQGGSNQPQHF. The CDR3, as DNA: TGTGCCAGCAGTGTATTGCAGGGTGGGAGCAATCAGCCCCAGCATTTT.